The next 14 T cell receptor beta chains were all read from a single sample in a study of neurological immune-mediated disorders (dated by TCRdb to between 2017 and 2020). Library creation used 5' RACE. Sequencing was performed on an Illumina HiSeq 2500. TCRdb itself trimmed the public reads at Q25 with fastp, ran MiXCR and retained productive beta chains. Every CDR3 protein is listed once, alongside the most common genes and DNA of its rows. This sample holds 55,000 to 75,000 distinct CDR3 sequences; 2% to 2.5% were observed only once. Of the sample, approximately 3% falls within the top ten clones. Source material: PBMCs. The receptors come from a man between 50 and 59 years old with multiple sclerosis.

This clonotype appeared many times. The chain uses TRBV20-1 and TRBJ1-2; 8 bases are a match to TRBD1. The germline V gene has CDR1 DFQATT and CDR2 SNEGSKA (reference sequence). Trimming took 1 base from V and 4 from J; bases not matched to a gene: 11. The CDR3 length is 16 residues. In nucleotides, the CDR3 is TGCAGTGCTAGAGCCTGGACAGGGCCCCAAAGCTATGGCTACACCTTC. Translated: CSARAWTGPQSYGYTF.

This clonotype was picked up many times. J is TRBJ1-2 and V is TRBV6-5; maybe TRBD1 (6 bases). CDR3 length: 13 amino acids. With 6 bases removed from V and 6 bases from J, the gap between germline ends came to 14 bases. From germline, CDR1 is MNHEY and CDR2 SVGAGI. CDR3 sequence (DNA): TGTGCCAGCAGCCGTACAGGGATGGATGGCTACACCTTC. Its translation: CASSRTGMDGYTF.

This clonotype was recorded at least ten times. The J gene is TRBJ2-7, the V gene TRBV28, with 10 bases fitting TRBD1. Germline V gives CDR1 MDHEN, CDR2 SYDVKM. V shed 6 bases and J 2 bases; nucleotides not matched to a gene: 10. The CDR3 contains 16 residues. CDR3 DNA: TGTGCCAGCAGGGGAAGGGGGGACAGGGGCCCCTACGAGCAGTACTTC. Protein sequence: CASRGRGDRGPYEQYF.

This clonotype appeared many times. This sequence joins TRBV3-1 and TRBJ2-7, with 15 bases fitting TRBD2. Germline values: CDR1 LGHDT, CDR2 YNNKEL (reference sequence). This CDR3 contains 18 residues. The ends lost 2 bases at V and 5 bases at J; junction bases unmatched: 10. The CDR3 sequence is CASSQMGLAGGTPHEQYF. CDR3 nucleotides: TGTGCCAGCAGCCAAATGGGACTAGCGGGGGGTACTCCCCACGAGCAGTACTTC.

This clonotype was counted ten times or more. J is TRBJ2-3 and V is TRBV5-1; the match to TRBD2 covers 7 bases. V gave up 4 bases and J gave up 1 base; unmatched junction bases: 12. The germline CDR1 and CDR2 sequences are SGHRS and YFSETQ. CDR3 length: 17 amino acids. For the CDR3, the DNA is TGCGCCAGCAGCGCCCAGCTGGGGAGGGCACGCACAGATACGCAGTATTTT. It specifies CASSAQLGRARTDTQYF.

Ten or more counts support this clonotype. The V and J genes are TRBV20-1 and TRBJ2-2; D is perhaps TRBD2 (5 bases). Looked up from germline, CDR1 is DFQATT and CDR2 is SNEGSKA (reference sequence). The V and J ends lost 4 bases and 5 bases respectively, with 20 bases between them. The CDR3 totals 16 residues. CDR3 loop: CSATTIAATGTGELFF. CDR3 nucleotide sequence: TGCAGTGCTACAACCATCGCGGCGACGGGGACCGGGGAGCTGTTTTTT.

This clonotype was counted at least ten times. The rearrangement links TRBV7-6 to TRBJ2-4; 8 bases are a match to TRBD1. The CDR3 is made up of 16 amino acids. CDR1 and CDR2 (germline): SGHVS, FNYEAQ. With V trimmed by 0 bases and J by 7 bases, 8 bases remained unmatched. CDR3 loop: CASSLASAGGWNIQYF. CDR3 sequence (DNA): TGTGCCAGCAGCTTAGCGAGCGCAGGGGGCTGGAACATTCAGTACTTC.

The sample holds a few counts of this clonotype. This rearrangement joins TRBV18 to TRBJ2-7; possibly TRBD1 or TRBD2 for D (6 bases each). The V end was cut by 1 base, the J end by 0 bases, with 13 bases between. Per the germline V gene, CDR1 is KGHSH and CDR2 is LQKENI. This CDR3 has 16 residues. CDR3 sequence reads: CASSPQGGSSSYEQYF. CDR3 sequence (DNA): TGTGCCAGCTCACCACAGGGGGGTTCTAGCTCCTACGAGCAGTACTTC. The variable domain in full, with the rest retrieved from reference TRBV18 and TRBJ2-7, is NAGVMQNPRHLVRRRGQEARLRCSPMKGHSHVYWYRQLPEEGLKFMVYLQKENIIDESGMPKERFSAEFPKEGPSILRIQQVVRGDSAAYFCASSPQGGSSSYEQYFGPGTRLTVT.

The chain has TRBV19 and TRBJ2-1; D is ambiguous. This CDR3 is 15 amino acids long. CDR1 and CDR2 (germline): LNHDA, SQIVND (reference sequence). V was trimmed by 3 bases and J by 0 bases, leaving 9 bases between them. CDR3 in DNA: TGTGCCAGTAGTATGGAAGGCAGCTCCTACAATGAGCAGTTCTTC. Amino acid sequence: CASSMEGSSYNEQFF.

The sample holds many counts of this clonotype. The V call is TRBV7-2, the J call TRBJ1-6; D remains ambiguous. The CDR3 loop spans 17 amino acids. CDR1 and CDR2 (germline): SGHTA, FQGNSA. Trimming stripped 3 bases from V and 6 bases from J, with 18 bases between. CDR3 amino acids: CASSFLPARAGNSPLHF. The CDR3 DNA sequence: TGTGCCAGCAGCTTTTTACCTGCTCGGGCTGGTAATTCACCCCTCCACTTT. Combining the CDR3 with reference TRBV7-2 and TRBJ1-6 gives the whole variable domain GAGVSQSPSNKVTEKGKDVELRCDPISGHTALYWYRQSLGQGLEFLIYFQGNSAPDKSGLPSDRFSAERTGGSVSTLTIQRTQQEDSAVYLCASSFLPARAGNSPLHFGNGTRLTVT.

This clonotype was detected ten times or more. The rearrangement links TRBV29-1 to TRBJ2-3; 9 bases agree with TRBD2. This CDR3 region has 12 residues. The trim removed 6 bases at V and 4 bases at J, leaving 2 bases unmatched. Germline V gene data show CDR1 as SQVTM and CDR2 as ANQGSEA. The CDR3 DNA reads as TGCAGCGTGCGGGGGGGGGCAGATACGCAGTATTTT. Encoded protein: CSVRGGADTQYF.

This clonotype was found many times. This chain connects TRBV12-3 or TRBV12-4 to TRBJ1-3; 7 nucleotides match TRBD1. The CDR3 loop spans 16 amino acids. J gave up 0 bases and V 6 bases, and 8 bases lay outside the gene matches. The CDR3 region is CASSPGQLSSGNTIYF. Here the CDR3 DNA reads TGTGCCAGCAGCCCGGGACAGCTGAGCTCTGGAAACACCATATATTTT.

At least ten counts were recorded for this clonotype. J is TRBJ1-1 and V is TRBV3-1; unclear D gene. In germline, CDR1 is LGHDT, CDR2 YNNKEL (reference sequence). Trimming took 4 bases from V and 0 from J, leaving 9 bases between them. The length of the CDR3 is 14 residues. CDR3 in DNA: TGTGCCAGCAGCCCTGCCCGGGTGAACACTGAAGCTTTCTTT. The encoded protein is CASSPARVNTEAFF. Drawing the rest from reference TRBV3-1 and TRBJ1-1, the complete variable domain is DTAVSQTPKYLVTQMGNDKSIKCEQNLGHDTMYWYKQDSKKFLKIMFSYNNKELIINETVPNRFSPKSPDKAHLNLHINSLELGDSAVYFCASSPARVNTEAFFGQGTRLTVV.

This clonotype was picked up many times. An end of the junction does not agree with germline; a read error may underlie this. The rearrangement joins TRBV9 to TRBJ2-5; 9 bases map to TRBD1. The CDR3 runs 16 residues. Germline V gives CDR1 SGDLS, CDR2 YYNGEE. The CDR3 DNA reads TGTGTCAGCAGCGCCGCGAACGGACAGGGGAAAGAGACCCAGTACTTC. Translated: CVSSAANGQGKETQYF.